A single sample is the source of the 32 T cell receptor beta chains below, sequenced in a study of cytomegalovirus exposure and HLA in healthy donors (dated by TCRdb to 2015 to 2018). Library generation was performed with the immunoSEQ multiplex PCR assay. For the multiplex PCR, a mixture combining 60 forward primers for TCR Vbeta segments and 13 reverse primers for TCR Jbeta segments was used. In its TCRdb copy, this immuneACCESS table keeps in-frame sequences only and misses some clones. Where compared with another copy, unresolved V genes explain less than half of these, and the others have no known cause. The sample has under 200,000 clones on record, around four fifths of them singletons. 2.5% to 3.5% of the sample comes from the top ten. Sequencing used PBMCs. The receptors come from a female donor in good health and CMV-seronegative.

The chain carries TRBV19 and TRBJ1-2; TRBD1 aligns across 7 bases. The CDR3 runs to 15 residues. Germline trimming cut 4 bases from V and 7 bases from J; bases unmatched to any gene: 12. Germline values: CDR1 LNHDA, CDR2 SQIVND (reference sequence). CDR3 bases: TGTGCCAGTAGTAATCCGGGACAGAAAATTGGTGGCTACACCTTC. Protein sequence: CASSNPGQKIGGYTF.

This clone appeared a few times. The V and J genes are TRBV2 and TRBJ1-1; D is possibly TRBD1 (6 bases). The CDR3 sequence is 14 residues long. Trimming took 7 bases from V and 1 from J, leaving 13 bases between them. Looked up from germline, CDR1 is SNHLY and CDR2 is FYNNEI. The CDR3 coding sequence is TGTGCCAGCACTCGCAGGGGATCGAACACTGAAGCTTTCTTT. Translation: CASTRRGSNTEAFF.

CDR3 sequence (DNA): TGTGCCAGCAGCGTAGACGGGGGTAACTATGGCTACACCTTC. This gives the protein CASSVDGGNYGYTF. The gene calls are TRBV9 and TRBJ1-2; tentative D call: TRBD1 (5 bases). The V end lost 0 bases, the J end lost 1 base, and 7 bases lay between the germline ends. Germline loops: CDR1 SGDLS, CDR2 YYNGEE. The CDR3 totals 14 residues.

The genes are TRBV28 and TRBJ2-1, with TRBD2 matching over 14 bases. J lost 9 bases, V lost 5 bases, and 9 bases had no gene match. CDR3 length: 16 residues. Looked up from germline, CDR1 is MDHEN and CDR2 is SYDVKM. The DNA of the CDR3 is TGTGCCAGCAGTAGCCGACTAGCGGGGGGGCTAGGTGAGCAGTTCTTC. As protein: CASSSRLAGGLGEQFF.

The gene calls are TRBV9 and TRBJ1-1, with 12 bases fitting TRBD1. The trim removed 3 bases at V and 0 bases at J, leaving 9 bases unmatched. Germline loops: CDR1 SGDLS, CDR2 YYNGEE. The CDR3 spans 18 residues. Here the CDR3 reads CASSEPGQGALMNTEAFF. The CDR3 nucleotides read TGTGCCAGCAGCGAGCCGGGACAGGGGGCTCTCATGAACACTGAAGCTTTCTTT.

The chain recombines TRBV20-1 with TRBJ1-1; no clear D. Germline V CDR1 and CDR2: DFQATT, SNEGSKA (reference sequence). There are 11 residues in the CDR3. This CDR3 reads CSAQGGRLAFF. Written as DNA, the CDR3 is TGCAGCGCACAAGGTGGCAGGCTGGCTTTCTTT.

The chain has TRBV10-1 and TRBJ2-3, with TRBD2 matching 16 bases. CDR3 size: 19 residues. In germline, CDR1 is WNHNN, CDR2 SYGVQD (reference sequence). Unmatched junction bases numbered 10, after V lost 2 bases and J lost 5 bases. CDR3 DNA sequence: TGCGCCAGCAGTGAGACCCTAGGGACTAGCGGGAGGGCCGGAGATACGCAGTATTTT. This encodes CASSETLGTSGRAGDTQYF.

The J gene is TRBJ2-2, the V gene TRBV28, with D possibly matching TRBD2 (5 bases). The CDR3 is 15 residues long. Trimming cost V 6 bases and J 6 bases, with 17 bases left between them. The V gene's germline CDR1 is MDHEN and CDR2 SYDVKM. CDR3 loop: CASSPTPSYAGELFF. CDR3 in DNA: TGTGCCAGCAGCCCCACCCCTAGCTATGCCGGGGAGCTGTTTTTT.

The rearrangement joins TRBV2 to TRBJ1-4, with D possibly matching TRBD1 (5 bases). Germline CDR1 reads SNHLY; CDR2 reads FYNNEI. The CDR3 is 15 residues long. V lost 7 bases, J lost 8 bases, and 20 bases lay in between. The CDR3 spells CASMRTGAGGEKLFF. CDR3 DNA sequence: TGTGCCAGCATGCGGACTGGGGCGGGGGGAGAAAAACTGTTTTTT.

The rearrangement joins TRBV11-3 to TRBJ2-1, with D uncertain. From germline, CDR1 is SGHNT and CDR2 YENEEA. V was shortened by 0 bases and J by 2 bases, with 8 bases between the two germline ends. The CDR3 covers 15 residues. CDR3 amino acids: CASSLEARPYNEQFF. CDR3 nucleotides: TGTGCCAGCAGCTTAGAAGCGCGCCCCTACAATGAGCAGTTCTTC.

The chain couples TRBV6-1 to TRBJ1-5; D possibly corresponds to TRBD1 (6 bases). The CDR3 contains 15 residues. The ends were cut back, 6 bases at V and 7 bases at J, with 19 bases in the middle. CDR1 is MNHNS, CDR2 SASEGT, per germline. The CDR3 sequence is CASRSYQGSGQPQHF. The DNA of the CDR3 is TGTGCCAGCAGAAGTTACCAGGGGAGCGGCCAGCCCCAGCATTTT.

The V gene is TRBV19, the J gene TRBJ2-3, with 14 bases aligning to TRBD2. This CDR3 spans 17 amino acids. The V segment lost 7 bases and the J segment 4 bases; nucleotides outside the gene matches: 10. Germline CDR1 is LNHDA and CDR2 is SQIVND (reference sequence). The DNA of the CDR3 is TGTGCCAGTACTGGGACTAGCGGGAGACTCTACGCAGATACGCAGTATTTT. Residues: CASTGTSGRLYADTQYF.

The chain uses TRBV13 and TRBJ2-2, with D perhaps TRBD2 (6 bases). Germline CDR1 is PRHDT and CDR2 is FYEKMQ (reference sequence). This CDR3 region has 14 residues. V lost 3 bases and J lost 4, with 9 bases in between. The CDR3 reads CASSFREITGELFF. The CDR3 DNA reads TGTGCCAGCAGCTTTCGGGAGATCACCGGGGAGCTGTTTTTT.

This chain connects TRBV7-2 to TRBJ2-3; 14 nucleotides match TRBD2. Germline values: CDR1 SGHTA, CDR2 FQGNSA. The CDR3 has 17 amino acids. V lost 6 bases and J lost 1; bases outside the gene matches: 6. CDR3 sequence reads: CASRPGLAGGGTDTQYF. In nucleotides, the CDR3 is TGTGCCAGCAGACCCGGACTAGCGGGGGGAGGCACAGATACGCAGTATTTT.

The V and J genes are TRBV7-2 and TRBJ1-3; 10 bases agree with TRBD1. The J segment lost 3 bases and the V segment lost 5 bases, leaving 10 bases of the junction unmatched. Germline V CDR1 and CDR2: SGHTA, FQGNSA. The CDR3 runs to 17 residues. The CDR3 DNA is TGTGCCAGCAGCAGATCGACAGGGGGCGGTTATGGAAACACCATATATTTT. Amino acid sequence: CASSRSTGGGYGNTIYF. Drawing the rest from reference TRBV7-2 and TRBJ1-3, the complete variable domain is GAGVSQSPSNKVTEKGKDVELRCDPISGHTALYWYRQSLGQGLEFLIYFQGNSAPDKSGLPSDRFSAERTGGSVSTLTIQRTQQEDSAVYLCASSRSTGGGYGNTIYFGEGSWLTVV.

The J gene is TRBJ1-2, the V gene TRBV7-9; D unclear. V was pared by 0 bases and J by 2 bases, with 7 bases between. The germline V gene has CDR1 SEHNR and CDR2 FQNEAQ (reference sequence). The CDR3 contains 14 residues. The CDR3 sequence is CASSLATVNYGYTF. Written as DNA, the CDR3 is TGTGCCAGCAGCTTAGCCACGGTGAACTATGGCTACACCTTC.

The V gene is TRBV9, the J gene TRBJ1-1; TRBD1 agrees at 8 bases. The V gene's germline CDR1 is SGDLS and CDR2 YYNGEE. There are 16 residues in the CDR3. With V trimmed by 0 bases and J by 1 base, 5 bases remained unmatched. The chain's CDR3 is CASSVGLGTGNTEAFF. The CDR3 DNA is TGTGCCAGCAGCGTAGGACTAGGGACAGGGAACACTGAAGCTTTCTTT.

The chain employs TRBV4-1 and TRBJ2-1; D is unresolved. The CDR3 runs 13 residues. Looked up from germline, CDR1 is MGHRA and CDR2 is YSYEKL. Trimming left V 7 bases short and J 3 bases short, with 10 bases between. Written as DNA, the CDR3 is TGCGCCAGCAAACCTGACAACTACAATGAGCAGTTCTTC. Translated: CASKPDNYNEQFF.

V usage is TRBV7-2 and J usage is TRBJ1-4, with D possibly matching TRBD1 (6 bases). This CDR3 has 14 amino acids. V lost 2 bases and J lost 8, with 12 bases in between. CDR1 is SGHTA and CDR2 is FQGNSA in the germline V gene. CDR3 nucleotide sequence: TGTGCCAGCAGCTTATCGGGAGGGGGAGAAAAACTGTTTTTT. It translates to CASSLSGGGEKLFF.

V gene TRBV7-9 combines with J gene TRBJ2-3, with 13 bases fitting TRBD2. CDR1 SEHNR and CDR2 FQNEAQ come from the germline V gene (reference sequence). The CDR3 runs 18 residues. The ends lost 5 bases at V and 5 bases at J; junction bases unmatched: 13. The CDR3 nucleotides are TGTGCCAGCAGCCCCTCTACTAGCGGGAGGGCCTTTGGAGATACGCAGTATTTT. Amino acids: CASSPSTSGRAFGDTQYF.

The chain couples TRBV19 to TRBJ1-1; D is ambiguous. Germline loops: CDR1 LNHDA, CDR2 SQIVND (reference sequence). This CDR3 contains 16 residues. V was pared by 5 bases and J by 3 bases, with 19 bases between. The CDR3 DNA reads as TGTGCCAGTAGTGAACCCCGGAGTATCGAGGACACTGAAGCTTTCTTT. As protein: CASSEPRSIEDTEAFF.

Only a few counts were recorded for this clone. The J gene is TRBJ1-4, the V gene TRBV7-9; D is undetermined. The CDR3 consists of 15 residues. The germline CDR1 and CDR2 sequences are SEHNR and FQNEAQ (reference sequence). Deletions cut 1 base from V and 0 bases from J, with 6 bases between. CDR3 nucleotides: TGTGCCAGCAGCTTAGTTCGAGCAACTAATGAAAAACTGTTTTTT. Protein product: CASSLVRATNEKLFF.

This rearrangement joins TRBV10-3 to TRBJ2-1; 7 bases line up with TRBD2. J was trimmed by 8 bases and V by 0 bases; bases with no gene match: 7. CDR3 length: 15 residues. The V gene's germline CDR1 is ENHRY and CDR2 SYGVKD. The CDR3 is CAISESWGRGDEQFF. The CDR3 DNA reads TGTGCCATCAGTGAGTCGTGGGGTCGGGGGGATGAGCAGTTCTTC.

The chain employs TRBV12-5 and TRBJ2-5, with D maybe TRBD1 (6 bases). TRBJ2-7 explains the end of the DNA better; the J call may be wrong. This CDR3 is 14 amino acids long. Per the germline V gene, CDR1 is LGHNT and CDR2 is FRNRAP. CDR3 loop: CASGLSGVFYEQYF. The DNA for the CDR3 is TGTGCTAGTGGTTTGTCAGGGGTCTTCTACGAGCAGTACTTC.

Comments on this clone: The sample holds other DNA sequences that translate to the same CDR3. The chain is built from TRBV18 and TRBJ2-2, with D possibly TRBD2 on 6 matching bases. Germline CDR1 KGHSH, CDR2 LQKENI. Trimming removed 2 bases from V and 0 bases from J, with 10 bases in between. The length of the CDR3 is 16 residues. The CDR3 sequence: CASSPGGAANTGELFF. The CDR3 DNA is TGTGCCAGCTCACCAGGCGGGGCCGCGAACACCGGGGAGCTGTTTTTT.

This chain connects TRBV6-5 to TRBJ2-1, with 9 bases matching TRBD1. J gave up 4 bases and V 5 bases, and 6 bases lay outside the gene matches. Per germline, CDR1 MNHEY and CDR2 SVGAGI. This CDR3 has 15 residues. The CDR3 coding sequence is TGTGCCAGCAGTCCAGACAGGGGGGAATACAATGAGCAGTTCTTC. It is translated as CASSPDRGEYNEQFF.

This clone was detected only once. The chain combines TRBV9 with TRBJ2-7; 8 bases agree with TRBD2. Losses at the gene ends were 0 bases for V and 5 bases for J; bases not matched to a gene: 4. The CDR3 is 14 residues long. Per the germline V gene, CDR1 is SGDLS and CDR2 is YYNGEE. The CDR3 reads CASSVGAGGDEQYF. DNA of the CDR3: TGTGCCAGCAGCGTAGGCGCGGGGGGCGACGAGCAGTACTTC.

Concerning this clone: This sample also contains other DNA sequences that code for the same CDR3. V gene TRBV5-1 combines with J gene TRBJ2-1; weak D call: TRBD1 (6 bases). V lost 2 bases, J lost 2 bases, and 8 bases lay in between. This CDR3 spans 14 amino acids. Germline V CDR1 and CDR2: SGHRS, YFSETQ. In nucleotides, the CDR3 is TGCGCCAGCAGCTTAGGACAGACCTACAATGAGCAGTTCTTC. As protein: CASSLGQTYNEQFF.

The CDR3 here is CASSIGRNYGYTF. The CDR3 DNA reads TGTGCCAGTAGTATAGGGCGGAACTATGGCTACACCTTC. This chain uses TRBV19 with TRBJ1-2; D unresolved. Trimming took 1 base from V and 2 from J, leaving 5 bases between them. Germline V gene sequence: CDR1 LNHDA, CDR2 SQIVND (reference sequence). This CDR3 is 13 amino acids long.

In its sample, this clone was seen a few times. This chain uses TRBV5-4 with TRBJ2-1, with 7 bases lining up with TRBD2. The trim removed 3 bases at V and 2 bases at J, leaving 8 bases unmatched. This CDR3 is 16 amino acids long. CDR1 SGHNT and CDR2 YYREEE come from the germline V gene (reference sequence). This chain's CDR3 is CASSSRSGIAYNEQFF. The CDR3 DNA reads TGTGCCAGCAGCTCCCGGAGCGGGATAGCCTACAATGAGCAGTTCTTC.

The chain is built from TRBV30 and TRBJ1-1; D call uncertain. The CDR3 has 14 amino acids. CDR1 and CDR2 from the germline V gene are GTSNPN and SVGIG (reference sequence). V was cut by 0 bases and J by 5 bases, with 13 bases left in between. CDR3 region: CAWSVTPTGTEAFF. The CDR3 nucleotides read TGTGCCTGGAGTGTAACTCCCACGGGGACTGAAGCTTTCTTT.

This clone was picked up a small number of times. The V and J genes are TRBV28 and TRBJ2-7; 12 positions agree with TRBD1. CDR1 and CDR2 (germline): MDHEN, SYDVKM. V shed 5 bases and J 4 bases; nucleotides not matched to a gene: 6. The CDR3 has 15 residues. This CDR3 is CASSPGTGGGYEQYF. The CDR3 coding sequence is TGTGCCAGCAGTCCCGGGACAGGGGGCGGGTACGAGCAGTACTTC.